Shown below are 20 T cell receptor beta chains from a single sample sequenced in a study of CD8+CD57+ T cells in acquired aplastic anemia. For CDR3 and TCR beta VDJ profiling, genomic DNA was the template used. TCRdb reprocessed the reads via MiXCR and lists one record per CDR3 protein. The table lists around 140,000 distinct CDR3 sequences, around two fifths of them singletons. The sequenced sample consisted of sorted CD4+, CD8+, or CD8+CD57+ T cells (not recorded which) from PBMCs. Receptors were obtained from a human donor in good health, serving as a control.

This clonotype was recorded many times. The chain has TRBV5-4 and TRBJ1-1, with unresolved D. The CDR3 is 13 amino acids. The V end was cut by 0 bases, the J end by 0 bases, with 3 bases between. Germline V gene data show CDR1 as SGHNT and CDR2 as YYREEE (reference sequence). Written as DNA, the CDR3 is TGTGCCAGCAGCTTGGATGTGAACACTGAAGCTTTCTTT. This codes for CASSLDVNTEAFF.

A few counts support this clonotype. The rearrangement uses TRBV12-3 or TRBV12-4 and TRBJ2-1; TRBD2 matches 11 bases. J lost 4 bases, V lost 6 bases, and 8 bases had no gene match. This CDR3 comprises 16 residues. CDR3 protein: CASSLTSGNLYNEQFF. As DNA, the CDR3 is TGTGCCAGCAGCTTGACTAGCGGGAACCTATACAATGAGCAGTTCTTC.

In its sample, this clonotype was seen a few times. A read error may explain this, as a much larger clone is one base away. The chain joins TRBV11-2 to TRBJ2-7; 8 nucleotides line up with TRBD2. There are 15 residues in the CDR3. J gave up 2 bases and V 4 bases, and 7 bases lay outside the gene matches. The germline V gene encodes CDR1 SGHAT and CDR2 FQNNGV. CDR3 in amino acids: CASSSIRGGTYEQYF. The CDR3 DNA follows: TGTGCCAGCAGCTCAATTCGCGGGGGGACCTACGAGCAGTACTTC. The whole variable domain, filled in from reference TRBV11-2 and TRBJ2-7, reads EAGVAQSPRYKIIEKRQSVAFWCNPISGHATLYWYQQILGQGPKLLIQFQNNGVVDDSQLPKDRFSAERLKGVDSTLKIQPAKLEDSAVYLCASSSIRGGTYEQYFGPGTRLTVT.

This clonotype was found once. V is TRBV12-3 or TRBV12-4 and J is TRBJ1-2; no definite D call. The CDR3 covers 14 residues. Deletions cut 6 bases from V and 6 bases from J, with 17 bases between. The CDR3 loop is CASSPAKRGDGYTF. The CDR3 DNA follows: TGTGCCAGCAGCCCGGCGAAACGGGGAGATGGCTACACCTTC.

The rearrangement links TRBV29-1 to TRBJ1-2; 7 bases map to TRBD1. There are 13 residues in the CDR3. With 3 bases clipped from V and 6 bases from J, the junction kept 7 bases outside the gene matches. Germline CDR1 reads SQVTM; CDR2 reads ANQGSEA. The CDR3 DNA reads as TGCAGCGTTGAGAGGCAGGGGGTACATGGCTACACCTTC. The encoded protein is CSVERQGVHGYTF.

V is TRBV2 and J is TRBJ2-1; 8 nucleotides match TRBD2. The CDR3 runs 13 residues. V was pared by 7 bases and J by 7 bases, with 6 bases of the junction left unmatched. Germline values: CDR1 SNHLY, CDR2 FYNNEI. This chain's CDR3 is CASKRGGTNEQFF. For the CDR3, the DNA is TGTGCCAGCAAACGGGGGGGCACAAATGAGCAGTTCTTC.

The rearrangement joins TRBV3-1 to TRBJ2-5; a possible D gene is TRBD2 (6 bases). Germline CDR1 is LGHDT and CDR2 is YNNKEL (reference sequence). The CDR3 has 16 residues. V was trimmed by 1 base and J by 5 bases, leaving 17 bases between them. In DNA form, the CDR3 reads TGTGCCAGCAGCCAAGCCCCCAGCGGGCTGAAGGAGACCCAGTACTTC. Residues: CASSQAPSGLKETQYF.

The chain carries TRBV19 and TRBJ1-2, with 9 bases identical to TRBD1. Germline-derived CDR1 and CDR2 are LNHDA and SQIVND (reference sequence). CDR3 length: 15 amino acids. The V gene end was trimmed by 3 bases and the J gene end by 2 bases; junction bases not matched to a gene: 4. CDR3 DNA: TGTGCCAGTAGTATTCCCGGACAGGGGAACTATGGCTACACCTTC. Translating it yields CASSIPGQGNYGYTF.

The chain carries TRBV4-1 and TRBJ2-5, with TRBD2 matching over 11 bases. The CDR3 consists of 17 residues. Germline V CDR1 and CDR2: MGHRA, YSYEKL. J gave up 1 base and V 1 base, and 5 bases lay outside the gene matches. The CDR3 sequence is CASSQARLAGSQETQYF. Here the CDR3 DNA reads TGCGCCAGCAGCCAAGCACGACTAGCGGGGTCCCAAGAGACCCAGTACTTC.

The sample holds many counts of this clonotype. The genes are TRBV19 and TRBJ1-1; TRBD1 matches 7 bases. The J segment lost 4 bases and the V segment lost 7 bases, leaving 6 bases of the junction unmatched. Germline V lookup: CDR1 LNHDA, CDR2 SQIVND (reference sequence). The CDR3 sequence is 13 residues long. CDR3 in DNA: TGTGCCAGTACCCCAGACAGGGTCACTGAAGCTTTCTTT. It yields the protein CASTPDRVTEAFF.

This clonotype was counted at least ten times. One junction end does not reproduce the germline sequence, and a read error may be involved. The chain links TRBV2 to TRBJ1-4, with no clear D. This CDR3 contains 12 residues. In germline, CDR1 is SNHLY, CDR2 FYNNEI. CDR3 DNA: TGTGCCAGCAGTTGGGGTAGCTCAATCTCATTTTTC. Translating gives CASSWGSSISFF. Using reference TRBV2 and TRBJ1-4 for the parts outside the CDR3, the full variable domain is EPEVTQTPSHQVTQMGQEVILRCVPISNHLYFYWYRQILGQKVEFLVSFYNNEISEKSEIFDDQFSVERPDGSNFTLKIRSTKLEDSAMYFCASSWGSSISFFGSGTQLSVL.

The chain carries TRBV29-1 and TRBJ2-7, with D perhaps TRBD1 or TRBD2 (7 bases each). The CDR3 sequence is 13 residues long. Trimming stripped 6 bases from V and 1 base from J, with 13 bases between. In germline, CDR1 is SQVTM, CDR2 ANQGSEA. As DNA, the CDR3 is TGCAGCGTGGGCGGGGGACAGTCCTACGAGCAGTACTTC. This encodes CSVGGGQSYEQYF.

The rearrangement links TRBV29-1 to TRBJ2-7, with 8 bases matching TRBD2. V shed 7 bases and J 5 bases; nucleotides not matched to a gene: 7. CDR1 and CDR2 (germline): SQVTM, ANQGSEA. The CDR3 sequence is 12 residues long. The CDR3: CSAVAGLNEQYF. In DNA, the CDR3 is TGCAGCGCCGTAGCGGGATTGAACGAGCAGTACTTC.

The chain recombines TRBV19 with TRBJ1-1; 7 nucleotides agree with TRBD1. V trimming: 6 bases; J trimming: 3 bases; junction bases outside the gene matches: 4. The germline CDR1 and CDR2 sequences are LNHDA and SQIVND (reference sequence). This CDR3 is built from 13 residues. The CDR3: CASRNTGDTEAFF. The DNA of the CDR3 is TGTGCCAGTAGGAATACAGGGGACACTGAAGCTTTCTTT.

Of note for this clonotype: A much bigger clone sits one base away, suggesting this may be a read error. The rearrangement uses TRBV20-1 and TRBJ2-3; TRBD1 matches at 9 bases. V shed 2 bases, J shed 4 bases, and the junction held 10 bases outside the gene matches. The CDR3 runs to 16 residues. Germline V gives CDR1 DFQATT, CDR2 SNEGSKA (reference sequence). The CDR3 sequence is CSARQTGGGRADTQYF. The DNA of the CDR3 is TGCAGTGCTAGACAGACAGGGGGAGGGAGAGCAGATACGCAGTATTTT.

Ten or more counts support this clonotype. The chain recombines TRBV2 with TRBJ1-1; TRBD1 agrees at 10 bases. Germline V gene sequence: CDR1 SNHLY, CDR2 FYNNEI. The CDR3 sequence is 16 residues long. Losses at the gene ends were 3 bases for V and 3 bases for J; bases not matched to a gene: 7. CDR3 in amino acids: CASSDPGQGFDTEAFF. Written as DNA, the CDR3 is TGTGCCAGCAGTGATCCGGGACAGGGGTTTGACACTGAAGCTTTCTTT.

This chain uses TRBV20-1 with TRBJ2-3; 11 bases map to TRBD1. With 3 bases clipped from V and 2 bases from J, the junction kept 7 bases outside the gene matches. Germline assignment: CDR1 DFQATT and CDR2 SNEGSKA (reference sequence). The CDR3 spans 16 residues. The CDR3 coding sequence is TGCAGTGCTAGTCCTCCGGGACAGGGGGTCACAGATACGCAGTATTTT. Protein product: CSASPPGQGVTDTQYF.

Points on this clonotype: Since a much larger clone is just one base distant, this may be a read error. The chain combines TRBV11-2 with TRBJ1-4, with D possibly TRBD1 on 5 matching bases. This CDR3 contains 15 residues. From germline, CDR1 is SGHAT and CDR2 FQNNGV. CDR3 DNA: TGTGCCAGCAGCTTAGAGGGGGTCATGTATGAAGAACTGTTTTTT. It yields the protein CASSLEGVMYEELFF.

This clonotype has just one count. The rearrangement uses TRBV19 and TRBJ1-4; D is unclear. CDR3 length equals 15 residues. CDR1 and CDR2 from the germline V gene are LNHDA and SQIVND (reference sequence). V lost 3 bases to trimming and J lost 1 base, with 9 bases between them. For the CDR3, the DNA is TGTGCCAGTAGTATGGTGGGAAGAACTAATGAAAAACTGTTTTTT. This translates into CASSMVGRTNEKLFF.

The J gene is TRBJ1-1, the V gene TRBV4-1; tentative D call: TRBD1 (6 bases). V lost 4 bases and J lost 4, with 13 bases in between. The CDR3 has 14 amino acids. The germline gives CDR1 MGHRA, CDR2 YSYEKL. The CDR3 region has the DNA TGCGCCAGCAGCCCCCCGGGAGGGGGCACTGAAGCTTTCTTT. Encoded protein: CASSPPGGGTEAFF.